This TCR beta chain was sequenced during a study of tumor-infiltrating lymphocytes in primary liver carcinoma (dated by TCRdb to the late 2010s). Regarding the complete study: The five patients, three men and two women aged 30 to 69 years, had hepatocellular carcinoma (four) or combined HCC and intrahepatic cholangiocarcinoma (one). Each sample produced roughly 3.65 to 7.5 million productive TCRbeta reads, and read depth showed no significant difference between tissue types. Tumors of the five patients were stage T1-T3 N0M0 with maximum diameters of roughly 4.2 to 10 cm. TCRbeta repertoire sequencing, expression microarrays and whole-exome sequencing were combined in the study across five regions of each liver tumor, with adjacent normal tissue and blood also included. Technical replicate repertoires showed high reproducibility, with mean shared-clone rates roughly 0.87 and correlation coefficients above 0.95. A total of about 35 specimens from 5 patients went through TCRbeta repertoire sequencing, namely 25 tumor regions, 5 adjacent noncancerous liver tissues and 5 peripheral blood samples. To link TCRbeta repertoire diversity with the local molecular phenotype, the approximately 24 tumor region samples were profiled using Agilent mRNA microarrays. The paper's findings and limits, for the study overall: The top 250 clones made up a significantly larger repertoire fraction in tumors than in blood (p = 0.039). Only the TCR beta chain was sequenced, so true repertoire diversity is likely underestimated because unpaired alpha chains were not captured. Because the samples were bulk and unsorted, CD4+ and CD8+ T cell repertoires could not be compared. Only about 7.5-25% of top clones were present in all five regions of a tumor, suggesting spatial heterogeneity of tumor-infiltrating T cells. With just four or five patients in the study, the authors point out that the findings should be validated in a larger study. Pairs of tumor regions showed greater repertoire overlap (mean roughly 36%) than tumor-adjacent pairs (roughly 17%) or tumor-blood pairs (around 15%), which is consistent with antigen-driven expansion.

Total RNA and DNA were co-extracted from roughly 20-30 mg of bulk tissue with the AllPrep DNA/RNA mini kit, without cell sorting. Roughly five patients with histopathologically diagnosed primary liver carcinoma underwent surgical resection in China between late 2015 and March 2016. At the time of sampling, the patients had chronic HBV infection and had not received any treatment. Each tumor was sampled at five spatially separated regions: the tumor centre plus the superior, inferior, left-lateral and right-lateral poles. According to histology, viable tumor cells made up more than 80% of every tumor sample. Pieces of fresh tumor and adjacent tissue were cut in half, with one half kept in RNAlater at -80 degrees C and the other half sent for histology. This clonotype occurred a few times. Its antigen is not yet known. A junction boundary mismatches the germline segment, possibly from a read error.

TCRbeta-specific cDNA was reverse-transcribed from about 500 ng total RNA using a constant-region primer and ProtoScript II reverse transcriptase. Construction of the TCRbeta libraries relied on three nested rounds of multiplex PCR, following a slightly modified ARM-PCR procedure. Multiplex TRBV1-TRBV30 forward primers and a Cbeta reverse primer were used in the first two PCR rounds, each of which was run for roughly 9 cycles. Sample barcodes and Illumina adapters were attached in a final 25-cycle PCR using Deep VentR polymerase. Amplicons of 200-500 bp were gel-purified with a QIAquick gel extraction kit before sequencing. The TCRbeta amplicons were sequenced with 250-bp paired-end reads on an Illumina HiSeq 2500. The authors' analysis ran thus. To recover full CDR3 sequences, reads were quality-trimmed using Trimmomatic v0.33 and paired reads were then merged using FLASH v1.2.11. MiGEC v1.2.1b assigned V, D and J germline segments to the rearranged TCRbeta sequences. Clonotype statistics, along with Shannon-Wiener diversity indices, were calculated using VDJtools v1.0.0. To reduce sampling bias, subsequent analyses other than the diversity analysis used only the 250 most abundant clonotypes in each sample. Using fastp at Q25 and MiXCR, TCRdb reprocessed the public reads and kept productive beta chains. Rows merge per CDR3 protein into single entries with the most common DNA and genes. TCRdb, not the authors, supplied the V and J calls. This sample holds around 29,000 distinct CDR3 sequences; 71% were observed only once. Roughly 30% of the sample is held by the ten biggest clonotypes.

The CDR3 has 16 amino acids, counting the end cysteine and phenylalanine. Left in the record is the CDR3 DNA by itself, 48 bases read in frame from the first base. Via the germline V gene, CDR1 is MNHEY and CDR2 SVGAGI. This receptor was obtained from a woman aged 25-40 years with primary liver carcinoma and hepatitis B virus infection. The sample was liver tumor tissue from sampling region 3. The sample's cell subset or site label, decoded: tumor region T3, left-lateral pole. The chain couples TRBV6-5 to TRBJ2-2; a stretch of 9 junction bases matches TRBD2. The DNA sequence is TGTGCCAGCAGTTATGGACTAGCGCCGGACACCGGGGAACTGTTTTTT. Its translation reads: CASSYGLAPDTGELFF.